This T cell receptor beta chain stems from a study of OX40 agonist ivuxolimab in advanced cancers. The CDR3 totals 13 residues. Germline loops: CDR1 SNHLY, CDR2 FYNNEI. V shed 10 bases and J 6 bases; nucleotides not matched to a gene: 11. Profiled with immunoSEQ multiplex PCR; TCRdb holds only in-frame clones, not every one. Among approximately 66,000 clones listed, around 88% were seen once. The J gene is TRBJ2-7, the V gene TRBV2; 8 positions agree with TRBD1. This clonotype originated in an adult with an advanced solid tumor such as melanoma, head and neck, liver or kidney cancer. Here the sequenced sample was CD4+ or CD8+ T cells sorted from blood, taken in a trial of the OX40 agonist ivuxolimab. The CDR3 DNA reads as TGTGCCACCTCCGCCTGGACAGGGAGCGAGCAGTACTTC. Protein: CATSAWTGSEQYF. The whole variable domain, filled in from reference TRBV2 and TRBJ2-7, reads EPEVTQTPSHQVTQMGQEVILRCVPISNHLYFYWYRQILGQKVEFLVSFYNNEISEKSEIFDDQFSVERPDGSNFTLKIRSTKLEDSAMYFCATSAWTGSEQYFGPGTRLTVT.